This TCR beta chain was identified during a study of PD-1 blockade in classical Hodgkin lymphoma. Study results and caveats: The diversity seen at baseline in complete responders resembled that of newly diagnosed patients.

The protocol was immunoSEQ multiplex PCR, while the TCRdb copy is restricted to in-frame clones and leaves out a portion. The sample includes tens of thousands of clones, roughly 83% of them seen just once. As regards this clone: What it binds is not known.

Relapse after autologous stem cell transplantation occurred in every patient, and brentuximab vedotin exposure varied. Per germline, CDR1 LNHDA and CDR2 SQIVND (reference sequence). The CDR3 is 18 residues long. Trimming took 2 bases from V and 1 from J, leaving 19 bases between them. The specimen comprised peripheral blood mononuclear cells (PBMCs), sampled before the second cycle of nivolumab. The sequence was obtained from a human donor with classical Hodgkin lymphoma. The chain links TRBV19 to TRBJ2-3; D tentatively reads TRBD1 or TRBD2 (6 bases each). The CDR3 DNA follows: TGTGCCAGTAGTATACCCACCGGGTGGGGGGCCGGCACAGATACGCAGTATTTT. Translated: CASSIPTGWGAGTDTQYF.